A single sample is the source of the 11 T cell receptor beta chains below, sequenced in a study of blood T cells in healthy people across ages. With a J-beta primer mix and a sample-barcoded 5' primer, a second PCR ran roughly 6 to 12 cycles. MiXCR was run by TCRdb on the 5' RACE reads, yielding one entry per CDR3 protein. The sample holds hundreds of thousands of distinct CDR3 sequences; over 40% are singletons and the top ten take approximately 31%. Input material: blood. The receptor set was obtained from an elderly man in good health.

The genes are TRBV5-5 and TRBJ1-1; unclear D gene. With 4 bases removed from V and 0 bases from J, the gap between germline ends came to 10 bases. Germline V gives CDR1 SGHKS, CDR2 YYEKEE (reference sequence). The CDR3 length is 14 residues. The DNA for the CDR3 is TGTGCCAGCAGCCTCGGGGTCATGAACACTGAAGCTTTCTTT. Translating gives CASSLGVMNTEAFF.

This chain uses TRBV18 with TRBJ2-7; 9 positions agree with TRBD1. The length of the CDR3 is 16 residues. Trimming took 6 bases from V and 3 from J; bases not matched to a gene: 12. Germline loops: CDR1 KGHSH, CDR2 LQKENI. This chain's CDR3 is CASSAKVQGAGYEQYF. DNA for the CDR3: TGTGCCAGCTCTGCCAAAGTACAGGGGGCGGGCTACGAGCAGTACTTC. The variable domain in full, with the rest retrieved from reference TRBV18 and TRBJ2-7, is NAGVMQNPRHLVRRRGQEARLRCSPMKGHSHVYWYRQLPEEGLKFMVYLQKENIIDESGMPKERFSAEFPKEGPSILRIQQVVRGDSAAYFCASSAKVQGAGYEQYFGPGTRLTVT.

This clonotype was observed a handful of times. The CDR3 region has the DNA TGTGCCAGCAGCCGAGCGGGAGTCACAGATACGCAGTATTTT. Its translation is CASSRAGVTDTQYF. The rearrangement links TRBV7-3 to TRBJ2-3; 8 nucleotides line up with TRBD2. Looked up from germline, CDR1 is SGHTA and CDR2 is FQGTGA. The CDR3 runs 14 residues. Germline trimming cut 5 bases from V and 2 bases from J; bases unmatched to any gene: 3.

The CDR3 bases are TGCAGCGTTGGTGTCCAAGAGACCCAGTACTTC. Protein product: CSVGVQETQYF. The gene calls are TRBV29-1 and TRBJ2-5; D is uncertain. Germline V gene sequence: CDR1 SQVTM, CDR2 ANQGSEA. Deletions cut 4 bases from V and 1 base from J, with 4 bases between. This CDR3 spans 11 amino acids.

This chain connects TRBV28 to TRBJ2-5; D remains unclear. CDR1 and CDR2 from the germline V gene are MDHEN and SYDVKM. V gave up 6 bases and J gave up 1 base, with 12 bases separating them. CDR3 length: 14 residues. In nucleotides, the CDR3 is TGTGCCAGCAGCGGAACCCCCCTCCAAGAGACCCAGTACTTC. Protein: CASSGTPLQETQYF.

As to this clonotype: Its ends do not fully match the called genes, so a read error is possible. This chain links TRBV6-4 with TRBJ1-6; D uncertain. The CDR3 runs 15 residues. CDR1 and CDR2 from the germline V gene are MRHNA and SNTAGT. The CDR3 spells CASSDYPQLNSPPHF. The CDR3 DNA reads TGTGCCAGCAGTGACTATCCCCAACTGAATTCACCCCCCCACTTT.

This clonotype was seen a handful of times. CDR3 sequence: CSVSGTGGGKNEKLFF. CDR3 nucleotides: TGCAGCGTCTCCGGGACAGGTGGGGGGAAAAATGAAAAACTGTTTTTT. V and J are TRBV29-1 and TRBJ1-4, with 8 nucleotides matching TRBD1. The CDR3 extends over 16 amino acids. Germline-derived CDR1 and CDR2 are SQVTM and ANQGSEA. With V trimmed by 6 bases and J by 5 bases, 14 bases remained unmatched. Together with reference TRBV29-1 and TRBJ1-4, the CDR3 gives the full variable domain: SAVISQKPSRDICQRGTSLTIQCQVDSQVTMMFWYRQQPGQSLTLIATANQGSEATYESGFVIDKFPISRPNLTFSTLTVSNMSPEDSSIYLCSVSGTGGGKNEKLFFGSGTQLSVL.

This clonotype was counted only a few times. This chain joins TRBV5-1 and TRBJ2-7; TRBD1 might be the D (7 bases). This CDR3 is 14 amino acids long. Trimming took off 3 bases at V and 10 bases at J, with 20 bases between the two ends. Per germline, CDR1 SGHRS and CDR2 YFSETQ. The CDR3 DNA reads TGCGCCAGCAGCTCTGGGACAGCCGCGGGGAGCCAGTACTTC. Translating it yields CASSSGTAAGSQYF.

This rearrangement joins TRBV9 to TRBJ1-2; 10 bases fit TRBD1. There are 15 residues in the CDR3. Germline V lookup: CDR1 SGDLS, CDR2 YYNGEE. With V trimmed by 2 bases and J by 2 bases, 3 bases remained unmatched. CDR3 protein: CASSVTGGANYGYTF. DNA of the CDR3: TGTGCCAGCAGCGTGACAGGGGGCGCGAACTATGGCTACACCTTC.

This rearrangement joins TRBV5-1 to TRBJ2-7; tentative D call: TRBD1 (5 bases). The CDR3 runs to 14 residues. V was pared by 4 bases and J by 0 bases, with 11 bases between. CDR1 is SGHRS and CDR2 is YFSETQ in the germline V gene. The CDR3 DNA sequence: TGCGCCAGCAGCATATACGACAGCTCCTACGAGCAGTACTTC. Protein: CASSIYDSSYEQYF.

The gene calls are TRBV20-1 and TRBJ1-1; TRBD1 is a possible D gene (6 bases). The CDR3 sequence is 14 residues long. Germline loops: CDR1 DFQATT, CDR2 SNEGSKA (reference sequence). V was trimmed by 3 bases and J by 3 bases, leaving 14 bases between them. The CDR3 sequence: CSARRSRGDTEAFF. The CDR3 DNA follows: TGCAGTGCTAGGAGGTCCAGGGGTGACACTGAAGCTTTCTTT.